Below are 10 T cell receptor beta chains sequenced from a single sample in a study of tumor-infiltrating lymphocytes in oesophageal squamous cell carcinoma. MiXCR, applied by TCRdb to the PCR reads, yields one record per CDR3 protein. The sample includes 13,000 to 15,000 distinct CDR3 sequences, over 40% seen only once; the top ten take under 50%. Sequencing used blood. These receptors were taken from a male donor with esophageal squamous cell carcinoma.

This clonotype has at least ten counts. This chain connects TRBV6-1 to TRBJ2-7; a possible D gene is TRBD2 (7 bases). This CDR3 spans 15 amino acids. From germline, CDR1 is MNHNS and CDR2 SASEGT. Trimming cost V 4 bases and J 3 bases, with 16 bases left between them. The CDR3 reads CASSALNREGYEQYF. The CDR3 DNA reads TGTGCCAGCAGTGCCTTAAACAGGGAGGGCTACGAGCAGTACTTC.

The rearrangement uses TRBV19 and TRBJ2-7, with D perhaps TRBD2 (6 bases). The CDR3 has 13 amino acids. The V and J ends lost 8 bases and 7 bases respectively, with 18 bases between them. CDR1 LNHDA and CDR2 SQIVND come from the germline V gene (reference sequence). The DNA of the CDR3 is TGTGCCAGTGGGGGGAGGCAGGGTAATGAGCAGTACTTC. It translates to CASGGRQGNEQYF.

V gene TRBV6-5 combines with J gene TRBJ2-7; 11 bases line up with TRBD1. V lost 0 bases, J lost 3 bases, and 1 base stayed unmatched. Germline CDR1 is MNHEY and CDR2 is SVGAGI. The CDR3 runs to 15 residues. The CDR3 coding sequence is TGTGCCAGCAGTTACTCCGGGACAGGGGGCTACGAGCAGTACTTC. Protein sequence: CASSYSGTGGYEQYF.

This clonotype was seen ten or more times. J is TRBJ2-5 and V is TRBV7-2, with 7 bases aligning to TRBD2. The J call is doubtful: the DNA matches TRBJ2-1 better. Looked up from germline, CDR1 is SGHTA and CDR2 is FQGNSA. The CDR3 extends over 14 amino acids. CDR3: CASSPRGGMNEQFF. The CDR3 bases are TGTGCCAGCAGCCCCCGCGGGGGAATGAATGAGCAGTTCTTC.

The chain combines TRBV7-2 with TRBJ2-7; TRBD1 agrees at 9 bases. The DNA end is a closer match to TRBJ2-5, so the J assignment may be wrong. Germline CDR1 and CDR2: SGHTA and FQGNSA. This CDR3 spans 18 amino acids. CDR3 sequence (DNA): TGTGCCAGCAGCCGAACAGGGGGCGGACCAGAAGTAGGAGAGACCCAGTACTTC. It encodes CASSRTGGGPEVGETQYF.

By its share, this clonotype is medium-sized. V usage is TRBV12-3 or TRBV12-4 and J usage is TRBJ1-1; no firm D call. V gave up 5 bases and J gave up 5 bases, with 12 bases separating them. This CDR3 comprises 13 residues. As DNA, the CDR3 is TGTGCCAGCAGTACCAAGGGCGGGACTGAAGCTTTCTTT. This sequence encodes CASSTKGGTEAFF.

This chain links TRBV7-6 with TRBJ2-5, with D perhaps matching TRBD1 (6 bases). The CDR3 extends over 15 amino acids. CDR1 is SGHVS and CDR2 is FNYEAQ in the germline V gene. The V and J ends lost 1 base and 1 base respectively, with 10 bases between them. CDR3 coding DNA: TGTGCCAGCAGCTTAGTTACGACAGGCCAAGAGACCCAGTACTTC. It codes for CASSLVTTGQETQYF. Supplemented by reference TRBV7-6 and TRBJ2-5, the full variable domain reads GAGVSQSPRYKVTKRGQDVALRCDPISGHVSLYWYRQALGQGPEFLTYFNYEAQQDKSGLPNDRFSAERPEGSISTLTIQRTEQRDSAMYRCASSLVTTGQETQYFGPGTRLLVL.

J is TRBJ2-1 and V is TRBV7-2; no definite D call. V was cut by 1 base and J by 1 base, with 11 bases left in between. Germline-derived CDR1 and CDR2 are SGHTA and FQGNSA. CDR3 length: 16 amino acids. Written as DNA, the CDR3 is TGTGCCAGCAGCTTAGTGGCAGGTTCTTCCTACAATGAGCAGTTCTTC. This encodes CASSLVAGSSYNEQFF.

The chain uses TRBV7-6 and TRBJ2-5, with D perhaps matching TRBD1 or TRBD2 (5 bases each). The assigned J gene may be wrong: the sequence end matches TRBJ2-1 better. From germline, CDR1 is SGHVS and CDR2 FNYEAQ. The CDR3 covers 19 residues. The CDR3 spells CASSQSDGLATVGQFEQFF. Written as DNA, the CDR3 is TGTGCCAGCAGTCAAAGCGACGGACTGGCCACGGTAGGACAATTTGAGCAGTTCTTC.

Many counts were recorded for this clonotype. This chain links TRBV11-2 with TRBJ1-6; TRBD1 agrees at 7 bases. V shed 5 bases, J shed 1 base, and the junction held 5 bases outside the gene matches. The germline gives CDR1 SGHAT, CDR2 FQNNGV. CDR3 length equals 16 residues. The CDR3 reads CASSPGGSSYNSPLHF. CDR3 sequence (DNA): TGTGCCAGCAGCCCAGGGGGTTCTTCCTATAATTCACCCCTCCACTTT.